This record covers a single T cell receptor (beta chain). What it binds is unknown. This record comes from a study of radiotherapy plus CTLA-4 blockade in lung cancer. General study points: In blood, tumor-derived TCR clones expanded after radiotherapy plus ipilimumab.

Sequenced by immunoSEQ multiplex PCR; TCRdb stores in-frame clones only, minus some. The repertoire includes about 88,000 clones, about three quarters of them detected once, and over 13% sits in the top ten. This specimen consisted of peripheral blood, obtained from a patient treated with radiotherapy plus ipilimumab. This TCR derives from a human donor with non-small cell lung cancer that progressed on radiotherapy plus ipilimumab.

For the CDR3, the DNA is TGTGCCAGCAGTACCGTAGCGGCCTCCTACGAGCAGTACTTC. Its protein is CASSTVAASYEQYF. The V and J genes are TRBV7-9 and TRBJ2-7; weak D call: TRBD2 (6 bases). This CDR3 is 14 amino acids long. V lost 6 bases to trimming and J lost 0 bases, with 12 bases between them. CDR1 and CDR2 (germline): SEHNR, FQNEAQ (reference sequence).